These 5 T cell receptor beta chains share one sample of origin, sequenced in a study of beta chain features in type 1 diabetes. No antigen has been identified for these receptors. The study reverse transcribed the entire isolated RNA, so it sequenced expressed TCRB transcripts. The assay was immunoSEQ multiplex PCR, and TCRdb's table has in-frame clones only and misses some. The table includes about 160,000 clones, less than 9.5% detected once. Study results and caveats: Shorter TCRB CDR3s, moderately but significantly so, were found in Type 1 diabetes patients in all four CD4+ subsets.

The sequencing sample was made of central memory CD4+ T cells from blood. The receptors originated from a woman in her thirties or forties with type 1 diabetes.

This clone was detected only a few times. The V and J genes are TRBV19 and TRBJ2-1, with a possible D match to TRBD1 (5 bases). Germline CDR1 and CDR2: LNHDA and SQIVND (reference sequence). V was shortened by 4 bases and J by 4 bases, with 11 bases between the two germline ends. This CDR3 is built from 14 residues. The CDR3 region has the DNA TGTGCCAGTAGTAACGACAGAGTTTACAATGAGCAGTTCTTC. Residues: CASSNDRVYNEQFF.

This clone was observed many times. V is TRBV18 and J is TRBJ1-1, with 7 bases aligning to TRBD1. The CDR3 runs 14 residues. V shed 1 base and J 10 bases; nucleotides not matched to a gene: 9. In germline, CDR1 is KGHSH, CDR2 LQKENI. CDR3 in amino acids: CASSPRSQGNGAFF. The CDR3 DNA is TGTGCCAGCTCACCACGGTCACAGGGGAATGGAGCTTTCTTT.

V gene TRBV9 combines with J gene TRBJ2-2, with D possibly matching TRBD1 (6 bases). The CDR3 has 15 residues. Looked up from germline, CDR1 is SGDLS and CDR2 is YYNGEE. Trimming removed 3 bases at V and 3 bases at J, with 12 bases between. This CDR3 is CASSARDTDTGELFF. The CDR3 DNA reads as TGTGCCAGCAGCGCCCGGGACACCGACACCGGGGAGCTGTTTTTT.

This clone has just a few counts. V gene TRBV19 combines with J gene TRBJ2-4; weak D call: TRBD2 (5 bases). CDR3 length: 15 amino acids. The V and J ends lost 4 bases and 1 base respectively, with 11 bases between them. The germline gives CDR1 LNHDA, CDR2 SQIVND (reference sequence). CDR3 region: CASSTGGSAKNIQYF. CDR3 nucleotides: TGTGCCAGTAGTACCGGAGGATCCGCCAAAAACATTCAGTACTTC. Combining the CDR3 with reference TRBV19 and TRBJ2-4 gives the whole variable domain DGGITQSPKYLFRKEGQNVTLSCEQNLNHDAMYWYRQDPGQGLRLIYYSQIVNDFQKGDIAEGYSVSREKKESFPLTVTSAQKNPTAFYLCASSTGGSAKNIQYFGAGTRLSVL.

As for this clone: Other DNA sequences from this sample encode an identical CDR3 as well. The V call is TRBV4-3, the J call TRBJ2-1; possible D gene TRBD1, 5 bases. Deletions cut 5 bases from V and 7 bases from J, with 12 bases between. There are 13 residues in the CDR3. The germline gives CDR1 LGHNA, CDR2 YSLEER. The CDR3 is CASSLTVLNEQFF. CDR3 in DNA: TGCGCCAGCAGCTTGACAGTGCTTAATGAGCAGTTCTTC.